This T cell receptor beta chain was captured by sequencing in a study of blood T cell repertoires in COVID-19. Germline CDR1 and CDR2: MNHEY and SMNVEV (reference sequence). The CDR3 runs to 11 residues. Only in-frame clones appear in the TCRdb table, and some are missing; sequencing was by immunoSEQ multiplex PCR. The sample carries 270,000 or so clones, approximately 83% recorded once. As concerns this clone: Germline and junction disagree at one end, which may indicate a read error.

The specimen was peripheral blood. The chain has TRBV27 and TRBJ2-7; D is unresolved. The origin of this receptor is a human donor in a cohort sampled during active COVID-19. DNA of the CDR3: TGTGCCAGCAGTCTATCCTACGAGCAGTACTTC. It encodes CASSLSYEQYF.